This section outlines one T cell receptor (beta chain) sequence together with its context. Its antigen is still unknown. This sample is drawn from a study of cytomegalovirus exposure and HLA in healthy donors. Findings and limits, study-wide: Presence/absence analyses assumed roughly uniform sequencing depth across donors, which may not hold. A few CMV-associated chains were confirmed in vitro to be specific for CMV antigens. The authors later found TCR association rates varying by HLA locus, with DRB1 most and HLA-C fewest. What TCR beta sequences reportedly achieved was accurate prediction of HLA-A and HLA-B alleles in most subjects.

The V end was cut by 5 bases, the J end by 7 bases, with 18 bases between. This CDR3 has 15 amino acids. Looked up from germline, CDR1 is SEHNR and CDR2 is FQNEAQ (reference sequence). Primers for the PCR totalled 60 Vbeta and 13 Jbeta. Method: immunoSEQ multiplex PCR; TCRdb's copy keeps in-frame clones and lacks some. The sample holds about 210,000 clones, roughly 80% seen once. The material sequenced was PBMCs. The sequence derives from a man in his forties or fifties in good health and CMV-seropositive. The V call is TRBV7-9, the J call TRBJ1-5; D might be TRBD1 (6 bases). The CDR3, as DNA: TGTGCCAGCAGCCCAGAGGGGGGGCCCAGGCAGCCCCAGCATTTT. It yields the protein CASSPEGGPRQPQHF.